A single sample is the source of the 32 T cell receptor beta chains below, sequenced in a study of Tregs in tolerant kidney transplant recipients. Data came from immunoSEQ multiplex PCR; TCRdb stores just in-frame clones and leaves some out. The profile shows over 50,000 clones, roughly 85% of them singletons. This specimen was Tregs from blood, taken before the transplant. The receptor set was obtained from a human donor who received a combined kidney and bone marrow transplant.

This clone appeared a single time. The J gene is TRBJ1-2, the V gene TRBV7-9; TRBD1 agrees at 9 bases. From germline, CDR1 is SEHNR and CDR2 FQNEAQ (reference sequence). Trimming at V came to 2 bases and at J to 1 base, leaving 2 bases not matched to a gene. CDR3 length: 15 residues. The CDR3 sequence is CASSLKGQGNYGYTF. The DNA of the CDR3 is TGTGCCAGCAGCTTAAAGGGACAGGGTAACTATGGCTACACCTTC.

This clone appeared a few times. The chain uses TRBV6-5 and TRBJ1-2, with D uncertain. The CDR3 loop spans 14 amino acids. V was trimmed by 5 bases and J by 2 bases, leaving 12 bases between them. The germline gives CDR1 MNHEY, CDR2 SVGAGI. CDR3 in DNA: TGTGCCAGCAGTCCTTGGACGGGGAACTATGGCTACACCTTC. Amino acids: CASSPWTGNYGYTF.

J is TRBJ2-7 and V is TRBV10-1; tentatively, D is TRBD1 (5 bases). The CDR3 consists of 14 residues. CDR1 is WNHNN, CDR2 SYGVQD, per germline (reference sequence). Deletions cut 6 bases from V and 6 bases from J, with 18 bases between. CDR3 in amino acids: CASRTTRQRGEQYF. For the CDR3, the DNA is TGCGCCAGCAGGACGACCAGACAGCGAGGCGAGCAGTACTTC.

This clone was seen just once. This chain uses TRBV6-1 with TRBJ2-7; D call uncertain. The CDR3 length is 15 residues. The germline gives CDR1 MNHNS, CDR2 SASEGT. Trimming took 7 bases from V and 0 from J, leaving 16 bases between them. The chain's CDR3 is CASIKNWGSSYEQYF. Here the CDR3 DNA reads TGTGCCAGCATCAAGAATTGGGGTTCCTCCTACGAGCAGTACTTC.

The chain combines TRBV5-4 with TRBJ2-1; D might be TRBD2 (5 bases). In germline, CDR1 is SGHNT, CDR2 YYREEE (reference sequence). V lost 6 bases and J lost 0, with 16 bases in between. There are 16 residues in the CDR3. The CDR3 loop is CASTPNPGNSYNEQFF. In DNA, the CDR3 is TGTGCCAGCACACCTAACCCGGGAAACTCCTACAATGAGCAGTTCTTC.

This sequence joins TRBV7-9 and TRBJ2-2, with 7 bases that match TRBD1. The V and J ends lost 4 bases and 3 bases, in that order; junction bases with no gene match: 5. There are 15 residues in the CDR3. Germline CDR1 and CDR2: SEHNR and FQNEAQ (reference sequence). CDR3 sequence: CASSSRTGYTGELFF. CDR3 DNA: TGTGCCAGCAGCTCAAGGACAGGATACACCGGGGAGCTGTTTTTT.

CDR3 bases: TGTGCCAGCAGCCCCGCAGCGGACAGATATGGCTACACCTTC. It specifies CASSPAADRYGYTF. This chain links TRBV6-1 with TRBJ1-2; D is perhaps TRBD1 (6 bases). The CDR3 is 14 amino acids. V was cut by 6 bases and J by 5 bases, with 16 bases left in between. CDR1 is MNHNS and CDR2 is SASEGT in the germline V gene.

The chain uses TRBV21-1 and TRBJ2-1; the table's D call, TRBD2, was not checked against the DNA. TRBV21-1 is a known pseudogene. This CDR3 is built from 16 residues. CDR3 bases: TGTGCCAGCAGCACAGACTCGGGACTAGCTGGAAATGAGCAGTTCTTC. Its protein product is CASSTDSGLAGNEQFF.

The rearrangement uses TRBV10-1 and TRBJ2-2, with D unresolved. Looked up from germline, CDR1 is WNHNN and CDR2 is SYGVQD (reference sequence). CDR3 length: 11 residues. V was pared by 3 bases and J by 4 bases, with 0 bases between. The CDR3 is CASSDTGELFF. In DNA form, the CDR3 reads TGCGCCAGCAGTGACACCGGGGAGCTGTTTTTT.

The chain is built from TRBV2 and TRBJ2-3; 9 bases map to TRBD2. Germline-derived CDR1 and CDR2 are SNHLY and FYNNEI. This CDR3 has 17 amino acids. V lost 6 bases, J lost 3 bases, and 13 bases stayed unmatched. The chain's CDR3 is CASSPTTRAGGTDTQYF. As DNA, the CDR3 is TGTGCCAGCAGCCCCACCACCAGAGCGGGAGGAACAGATACGCAGTATTTT.

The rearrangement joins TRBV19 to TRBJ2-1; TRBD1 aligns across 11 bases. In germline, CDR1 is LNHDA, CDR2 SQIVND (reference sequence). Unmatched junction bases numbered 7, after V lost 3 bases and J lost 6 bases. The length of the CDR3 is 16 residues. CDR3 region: CASSIIGTGGPNEQFF. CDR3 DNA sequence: TGTGCCAGTAGTATCATTGGGACAGGGGGTCCCAATGAGCAGTTCTTC.

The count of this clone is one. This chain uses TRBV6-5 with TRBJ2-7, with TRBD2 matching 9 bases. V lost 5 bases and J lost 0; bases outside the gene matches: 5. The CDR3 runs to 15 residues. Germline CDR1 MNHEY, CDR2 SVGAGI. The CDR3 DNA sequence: TGTGCCAGCAGTCACATGCGGGAGGGCTCCTACGAGCAGTACTTC. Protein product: CASSHMREGSYEQYF.

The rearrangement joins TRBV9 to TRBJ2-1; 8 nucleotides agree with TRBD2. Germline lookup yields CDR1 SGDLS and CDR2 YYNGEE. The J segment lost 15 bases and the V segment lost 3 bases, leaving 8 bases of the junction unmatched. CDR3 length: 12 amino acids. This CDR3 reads CASSARGGDRFF. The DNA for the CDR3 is TGTGCCAGCAGCGCCCGGGGGGGAGACAGGTTCTTC.

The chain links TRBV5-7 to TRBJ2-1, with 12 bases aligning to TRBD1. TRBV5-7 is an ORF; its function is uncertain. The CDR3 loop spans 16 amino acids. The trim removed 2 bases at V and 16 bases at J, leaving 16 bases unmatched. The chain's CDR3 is CASSLTGTGGRGDSFF. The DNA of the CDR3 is TGTGCCAGCAGCTTAACCGGGACAGGGGGCCGGGGGGACAGCTTCTTC.

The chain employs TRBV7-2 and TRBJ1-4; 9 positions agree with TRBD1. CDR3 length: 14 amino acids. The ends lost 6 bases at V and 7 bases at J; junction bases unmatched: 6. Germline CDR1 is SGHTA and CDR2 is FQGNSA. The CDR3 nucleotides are TGTGCCAGCAGTGGACAGGGGTCCTCTGAAAAACTGTTTTTT. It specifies CASSGQGSSEKLFF.

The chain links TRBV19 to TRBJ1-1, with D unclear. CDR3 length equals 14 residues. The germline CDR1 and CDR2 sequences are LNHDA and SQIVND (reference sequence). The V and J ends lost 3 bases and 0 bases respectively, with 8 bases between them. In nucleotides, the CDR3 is TGTGCCAGTAGTATTAGTTACATGAACACTGAAGCTTTCTTT. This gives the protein CASSISYMNTEAFF.

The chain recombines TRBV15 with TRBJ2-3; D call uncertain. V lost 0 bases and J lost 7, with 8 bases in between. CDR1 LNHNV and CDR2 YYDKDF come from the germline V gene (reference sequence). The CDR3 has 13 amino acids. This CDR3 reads CATSRDHQYTQYF. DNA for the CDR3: TGTGCCACCAGCAGAGATCATCAGTATACGCAGTATTTT.

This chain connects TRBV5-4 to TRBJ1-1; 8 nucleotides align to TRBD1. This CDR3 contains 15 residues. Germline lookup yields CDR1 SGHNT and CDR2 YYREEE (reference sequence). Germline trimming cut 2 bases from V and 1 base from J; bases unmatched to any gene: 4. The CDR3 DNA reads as TGTGCCAGCAGCTTCATACAGGGGGGGAACACTGAAGCTTTCTTT. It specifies CASSFIQGGNTEAFF.

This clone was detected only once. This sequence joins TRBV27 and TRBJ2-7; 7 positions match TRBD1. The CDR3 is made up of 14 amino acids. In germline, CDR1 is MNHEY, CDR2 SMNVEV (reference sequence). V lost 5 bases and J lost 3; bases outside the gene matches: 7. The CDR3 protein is CASSRTGLNYEQYF. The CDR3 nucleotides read TGTGCCAGCAGTCGGACAGGACTCAACTACGAGCAGTACTTC.

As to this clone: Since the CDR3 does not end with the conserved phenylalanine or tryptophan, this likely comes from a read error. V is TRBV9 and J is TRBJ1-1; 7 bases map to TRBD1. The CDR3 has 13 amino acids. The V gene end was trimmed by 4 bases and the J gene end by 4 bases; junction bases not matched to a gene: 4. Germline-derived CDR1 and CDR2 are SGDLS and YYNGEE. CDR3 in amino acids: CASSSTGPTEAFS. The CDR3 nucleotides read TGTGCCAGCAGCTCGACAGGGCCCACTGAAGCTTTCTCT.

In DNA form, the CDR3 reads TGTGCCAGCAGCGGGGGACTAGCGGGAGGAAATGAGCAGTTCTTC. As protein: CASSGGLAGGNEQFF. The rearrangement joins TRBV9 to TRBJ2-1; 15 nucleotides match TRBD2. V trimming: 3 bases; J trimming: 7 bases; junction bases outside the gene matches: 2. CDR3 length: 15 residues. Germline V gives CDR1 SGDLS, CDR2 YYNGEE.

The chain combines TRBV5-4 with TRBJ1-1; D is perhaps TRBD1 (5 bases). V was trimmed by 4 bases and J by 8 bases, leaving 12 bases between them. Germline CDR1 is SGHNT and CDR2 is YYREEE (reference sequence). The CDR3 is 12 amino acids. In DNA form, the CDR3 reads TGTGCCAGCAGCCCGGGGGGTAGAGAAGCTTTCTTT. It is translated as CASSPGGREAFF.

The CDR3 protein is CASSRTLGQDYGYTF. As DNA, the CDR3 is TGTGCCAGCAGCCGTACTTTAGGGCAGGACTATGGCTACACCTTC. The chain joins TRBV7-9 to TRBJ1-2; D unclear. The CDR3 sequence is 15 residues long. V lost 5 bases to trimming and J lost 3 bases, with 16 bases between them. Germline CDR1 is SEHNR and CDR2 is FQNEAQ (reference sequence).

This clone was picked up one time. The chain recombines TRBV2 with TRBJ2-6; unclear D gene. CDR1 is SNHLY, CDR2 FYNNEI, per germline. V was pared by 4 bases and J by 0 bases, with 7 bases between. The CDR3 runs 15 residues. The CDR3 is CASSGELSGANVLTF. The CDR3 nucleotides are TGTGCCAGCAGTGGAGAGCTCTCTGGGGCCAACGTCCTGACTTTC.

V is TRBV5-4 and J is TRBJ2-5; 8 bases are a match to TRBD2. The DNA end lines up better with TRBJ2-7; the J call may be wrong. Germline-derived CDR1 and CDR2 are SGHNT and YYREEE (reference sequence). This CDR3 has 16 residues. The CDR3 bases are TGTGCCAGCAGCTTGGAGTATCGGGGGGGATCCTACGAGCAGTACTTC. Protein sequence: CASSLEYRGGSYEQYF.

The CDR3 nucleotides read TGTGCCATCCGTACTAGCGATCAAGAGACCCAGTACTTC. It is translated as CAIRTSDQETQYF. The J gene is TRBJ2-5, the V gene TRBV10-3; TRBD2 matches at 7 bases. The trim removed 8 bases at V and 2 bases at J, leaving 5 bases unmatched. The CDR3 has 13 amino acids. The germline V gene encodes CDR1 ENHRY and CDR2 SYGVKD.

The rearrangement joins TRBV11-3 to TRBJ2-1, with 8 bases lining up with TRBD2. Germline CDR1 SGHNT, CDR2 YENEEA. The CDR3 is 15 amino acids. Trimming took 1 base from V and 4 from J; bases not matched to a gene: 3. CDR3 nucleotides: TGTGCCAGCAGCTTAGGGTCTAGCGGGTACAATGAGCAGTTCTTC. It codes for CASSLGSSGYNEQFF. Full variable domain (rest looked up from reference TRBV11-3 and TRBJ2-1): EAGVVQSPRYKIIEKKQPVAFWCNPISGHNTLYWYLQNLGQGPELLIRYENEEAVDDSQLPKDRFSAERLKGVDSTLKIQPAELGDSAVYLCASSLGSSGYNEQFFGPGTRLTVL.

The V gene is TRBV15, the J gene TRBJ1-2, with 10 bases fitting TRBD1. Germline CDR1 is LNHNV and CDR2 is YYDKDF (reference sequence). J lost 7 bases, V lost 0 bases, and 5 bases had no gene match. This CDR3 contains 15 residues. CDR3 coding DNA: TGTGCCACCAGCAGAGAAGGGACAGGGGTTTCTGGCTACACCTTC. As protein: CATSREGTGVSGYTF. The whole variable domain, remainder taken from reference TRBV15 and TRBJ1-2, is DAMVIQNPRYQVTQFGKPVTLSCSQTLNHNVMYWYQQKSSQAPKLLFHYYDKDFNNEADTPDNFQSRRPNTSFCFLDIRSPGLGDTAMYLCATSREGTGVSGYTFGSGTRLTVV.

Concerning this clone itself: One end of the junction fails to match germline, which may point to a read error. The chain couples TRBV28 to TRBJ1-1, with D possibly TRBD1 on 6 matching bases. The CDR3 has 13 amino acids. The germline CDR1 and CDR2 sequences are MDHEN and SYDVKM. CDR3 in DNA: TGTGCCAGCAGGCGCCCCGGGACAAGAATACGTATCTTT. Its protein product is CASRRPGTRIRIF.

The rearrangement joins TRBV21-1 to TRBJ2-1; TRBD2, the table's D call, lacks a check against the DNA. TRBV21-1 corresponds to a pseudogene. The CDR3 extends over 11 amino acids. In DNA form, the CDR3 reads TGTGCCAGCTCTCTAGCGGGAGAGCAGTTCTTC. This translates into CASSLAGEQFF.

The CDR3 protein is CASSEGQKKLQETQYF. The CDR3 DNA follows: TGCGCCAGCAGTGAGGGACAGAAGAAATTACAAGAGACCCAGTACTTC. This chain uses TRBV10-2 with TRBJ2-5; D may be TRBD1 (6 bases). CDR1 WSHSY and CDR2 SAAADI come from the germline V gene. V lost 2 bases and J lost 2, with 15 bases in between. The CDR3 extends over 16 amino acids.

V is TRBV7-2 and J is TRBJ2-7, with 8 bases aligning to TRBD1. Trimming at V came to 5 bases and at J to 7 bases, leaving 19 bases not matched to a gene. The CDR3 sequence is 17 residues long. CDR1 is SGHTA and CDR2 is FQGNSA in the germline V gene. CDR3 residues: CASSARVTRQGTGEQYF. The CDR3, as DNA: TGTGCCAGCAGCGCAAGAGTAACTCGACAGGGGACGGGTGAGCAGTACTTC.